Following are 22 T cell receptor beta chains from one sample sequenced in a study of identical twins (dated by TCRdb to between 2015 and 2016). Receptor libraries were prepared by 5' RACE. The run used an Illumina HiSeq 2000. Clones were called with MiXCR by TCRdb after fastp trimmed the public reads at Q25, and only in-frame beta chains were retained. Each entry merges the rows of one CDR3 protein and shows their most common DNA and genes. Within this sample are 690,000 or so distinct CDR3 sequences, with 5.5% to 6.5% of them counted one time only. The ten top clones hold around 1.9% of the sample. Sequenced input: naive T cells sorted from blood. The cell subset or site tag for this specimen amounts to: cells isolated with a human naive T-cell isolation kit. Every receptor here comes from a man in his late teens or twenties in good health.

The gene calls are TRBV20-1 and TRBJ2-1; D is unresolved. This CDR3 has 15 amino acids. Trimming pared 0 bases from V and 1 base from J, leaving 10 bases between. Germline V gene data show CDR1 as DFQATT and CDR2 as SNEGSKA (reference sequence). The CDR3 loop is CSARDPTLSYNEQFF. The CDR3 region has the DNA TGCAGTGCTAGAGATCCCACCTTATCCTACAATGAGCAGTTCTTC.

V gene TRBV15 combines with J gene TRBJ2-4, with D hard to call. Trimming removed 0 bases at V and 6 bases at J, with 9 bases between. There are 14 residues in the CDR3. Germline loops: CDR1 LNHNV, CDR2 YYDKDF (reference sequence). CDR3 in amino acids: CATSREGWGNIQYF. The CDR3 DNA is TGTGCCACCAGCAGAGAGGGGTGGGGAAACATTCAGTACTTC. Full variable domain (outside the CDR3, taken from reference TRBV15 and TRBJ2-4): DAMVIQNPRYQVTQFGKPVTLSCSQTLNHNVMYWYQQKSSQAPKLLFHYYDKDFNNEADTPDNFQSRRPNTSFCFLDIRSPGLGDTAMYLCATSREGWGNIQYFGAGTRLSVL.

This clonotype was detected ten times or more. The J gene is TRBJ2-7, the V gene TRBV7-2, with 8 bases matching TRBD1. Germline lookup yields CDR1 SGHTA and CDR2 FQGNSA. This CDR3 region has 14 residues. V was pared by 5 bases and J by 2 bases, with 5 bases of the junction left unmatched. This chain's CDR3 is CASSPRTGPYEQYV. The CDR3 DNA is TGTGCCAGCAGCCCTCGGACAGGGCCCTACGAGCAGTACGTC.

This clonotype has at least ten counts. The chain combines TRBV6-5 with TRBJ2-1, with 8 bases that match TRBD2. This CDR3 is 13 amino acids long. V lost 0 bases to trimming and J lost 12 bases; unmatched junction nucleotides: 4. Germline CDR1 reads MNHEY; CDR2 reads SVGAGI. The chain's CDR3 is CASSYSILAGQFF. DNA of the CDR3: TGTGCCAGCAGTTACTCGATCCTAGCGGGGCAGTTCTTC.

This clonotype was observed a few times. The chain combines TRBV19 with TRBJ1-2, with TRBD1 identical over 9 bases. Per the germline V gene, CDR1 is LNHDA and CDR2 is SQIVND (reference sequence). The CDR3 length is 15 residues. With V trimmed by 1 base and J by 5 bases, 5 bases remained unmatched. This CDR3 is CASSIARGQGYGYTF. The CDR3, as DNA: TGTGCCAGTAGTATAGCAAGGGGACAGGGTTATGGCTACACCTTC.

This clonotype has at least ten counts. The V and J genes are TRBV6-1 and TRBJ1-3, with 8 bases fitting TRBD1. CDR3 length: 16 amino acids. Trimming removed 2 bases from V and 4 bases from J; junction bases left unmatched: 7. Germline loops: CDR1 MNHNS, CDR2 SASEGT. The CDR3 sequence is CASSELDRVIGNTIYF. DNA of the CDR3: TGTGCCAGCAGTGAACTGGACAGGGTAATCGGAAACACCATATATTTT.

The genes are TRBV4-1 and TRBJ2-7; 11 bases agree with TRBD2. CDR3 length: 16 amino acids. CDR1 is MGHRA, CDR2 YSYEKL, per germline. The V gene end was trimmed by 5 bases and the J gene end by 7 bases; junction bases not matched to a gene: 13. The CDR3 sequence is CASSWGLAGGPLEQYV. CDR3 nucleotide sequence: TGCGCCAGCAGCTGGGGATTAGCGGGAGGGCCATTAGAGCAGTACGTC.

This clonotype was detected many times. This chain joins TRBV12-3 or TRBV12-4 and TRBJ1-1, with D maybe TRBD1 (6 bases). Trimming shortened V by 2 bases and J by 1 base, and 8 bases separated the two germline ends. The CDR3 contains 14 residues. The CDR3 is CASSLTDRNTEAFF. The CDR3 DNA sequence: TGTGCCAGCAGTTTAACGGACAGGAACACTGAAGCTTTCTTT.

The chain employs TRBV27 and TRBJ2-3; D uncertain. From germline, CDR1 is MNHEY and CDR2 SMNVEV (reference sequence). This CDR3 contains 13 residues. With 4 bases removed from V and 2 bases from J, the gap between germline ends came to 7 bases. CDR3 loop: CASSSYITDTQYF. CDR3 in DNA: TGTGCCAGCAGTTCCTACATCACAGATACGCAGTATTTT.

The J gene is TRBJ2-2, the V gene TRBV20-1, with D possibly being TRBD2 (5 bases). Germline V gene lookup returns CDR1 DFQATT and CDR2 SNEGSKA (reference sequence). CDR3 length: 11 amino acids. As DNA, the CDR3 is TGCAGCGTTTACGGGGCCGGGGAGCTGTTTTTT. This encodes CSVYGAGELFF.

This clonotype was detected a few times. The rearrangement uses TRBV20-1 and TRBJ2-3; 7 nucleotides match TRBD1. CDR1 and CDR2 (germline): DFQATT, SNEGSKA (reference sequence). J lost 0 bases, V lost 6 bases, and 12 bases had no gene match. The CDR3 covers 16 residues. CDR3 region: CSAKGAGASSTDTQYF. CDR3 DNA sequence: TGCAGTGCCAAGGGGGCTGGCGCTTCTAGCACAGATACGCAGTATTTT.

The sample holds many counts of this clonotype. The V gene is TRBV7-9, the J gene TRBJ2-2; either TRBD1 or TRBD2 may supply D (6 bases each). Germline-derived CDR1 and CDR2 are SEHNR and FQNEAQ (reference sequence). The CDR3 totals 13 residues. V shed 11 bases and J shed 2 bases, with 12 bases lying between them. The CDR3 is CAGGQDNTGELFF. DNA of the CDR3: TGTGCCGGGGGGCAGGATAACACCGGGGAGCTGTTTTTT. The whole variable domain, filled in from reference TRBV7-9 and TRBJ2-2, reads DTGVSQNPRHKITKRGQNVTFRCDPISEHNRLYWYRQTLGQGPEFLTYFQNEAQLEKSRLLSDRFSAERPKGSFSTLEIQRTEQGDSAMYLCAGGQDNTGELFFGEGSRLTVL.

J is TRBJ2-7 and V is TRBV6-1, with D perhaps matching TRBD2 (6 bases). The V gene lost 7 bases and the J gene lost 7 bases, with 17 bases spanning the gap. This CDR3 region has 13 residues. CDR1 is MNHNS, CDR2 SASEGT, per germline. The CDR3 is CASKQRVLLEQYF. In DNA, the CDR3 is TGTGCCAGCAAACAGCGGGTCCTCCTGGAGCAGTACTTC.

This clonotype has a count of ten or more. The chain employs TRBV29-1 and TRBJ2-7, with 11 bases aligning to TRBD2. This CDR3 contains 13 residues. V was pared by 4 bases and J by 5 bases, with 4 bases of the junction left unmatched. The germline V gene has CDR1 SQVTM and CDR2 ANQGSEA. The CDR3 bases are TGCAGCGTTGCTAGCGGGAGGTACAACGAGCAGTACTTC. This translates into CSVASGRYNEQYF.

This sequence joins TRBV19 and TRBJ2-1, with 10 bases lining up with TRBD2. Germline CDR1 reads LNHDA; CDR2 reads SQIVND (reference sequence). CDR3 length equals 14 residues. The J segment lost 10 bases and the V segment lost 4 bases, leaving 7 bases of the junction unmatched. The CDR3 sequence: CASSSLAGEGEQFF. The DNA of the CDR3 is TGTGCCAGTAGTAGCCTAGCGGGAGAAGGAGAGCAGTTCTTC.

V usage is TRBV10-3 and J usage is TRBJ2-1; no clear D. Germline V gene lookup returns CDR1 ENHRY and CDR2 SYGVKD. Deletions cut 4 bases from V and 6 bases from J, with 7 bases between. The CDR3 has 12 residues. This chain's CDR3 is CAISVQSNEQFF. The CDR3 nucleotides are TGTGCCATCAGTGTCCAGTCCAATGAGCAGTTCTTC.

The chain uses TRBV7-9 and TRBJ2-7, with 8 positions matching TRBD1. J gave up 3 bases and V 3 bases, and 4 bases lay outside the gene matches. Germline assignment: CDR1 SEHNR and CDR2 FQNEAQ (reference sequence). The CDR3 spans 14 residues. Here the CDR3 reads CASSFGTGNYEQYV. The CDR3 coding sequence is TGTGCCAGCAGCTTCGGGACAGGTAACTACGAGCAGTACGTC.

The chain is built from TRBV7-6 and TRBJ2-3, with 9 bases aligning to TRBD2. Germline V gives CDR1 SGHVS, CDR2 FNYEAQ. This CDR3 has 15 amino acids. Trimming removed 6 bases from V and 3 bases from J; junction bases left unmatched: 7. The CDR3 coding sequence is TGTGCCAGCAGGTATAGCGGGAGTGAGACAGATACGCAGTATTTT. This sequence encodes CASRYSGSETDTQYF. The full variable domain, rest sourced from reference TRBV7-6 and TRBJ2-3, is GAGVSQSPRYKVTKRGQDVALRCDPISGHVSLYWYRQALGQGPEFLTYFNYEAQQDKSGLPNDRFSAERPEGSISTLTIQRTEQRDSAMYRCASRYSGSETDTQYFGPGTRLTVL.

This chain uses TRBV18 with TRBJ2-5; D might be TRBD1 (5 bases). V lost 3 bases and J 5 bases, leaving 13 bases between the germline ends. The germline V gene encodes CDR1 KGHSH and CDR2 LQKENI. The CDR3 sequence is 14 residues long. The chain's CDR3 is CASSPGRAAETQYF. The CDR3, as DNA: TGTGCCAGCTCACCGGGCAGGGCAGCGGAGACCCAGTACTTC. Based on the CDR3 plus reference TRBV18 and TRBJ2-5, the full variable domain is NAGVMQNPRHLVRRRGQEARLRCSPMKGHSHVYWYRQLPEEGLKFMVYLQKENIIDESGMPKERFSAEFPKEGPSILRIQQVVRGDSAAYFCASSPGRAAETQYFGPGTRLLVL.

V usage is TRBV4-3 and J usage is TRBJ1-4; D remains ambiguous. V gave up 4 bases and J gave up 8 bases, with 14 bases separating them. The CDR3 spans 14 residues. Germline V gene lookup returns CDR1 LGHNA and CDR2 YSLEER. The CDR3 protein is CASSPGSPFEKLFF. The DNA for the CDR3 is TGCGCCAGCAGCCCCGGGTCGCCATTCGAAAAACTGTTTTTT.

There are many counts of this clonotype. This chain uses TRBV29-1 with TRBJ2-7, with D unclear. V lost 4 bases, J lost 0 bases, and 10 bases lay in between. The CDR3 loop spans 13 amino acids. Looked up from germline, CDR1 is SQVTM and CDR2 is ANQGSEA. CDR3 in DNA: TGCAGCGTTGTCTGGATCTCCTCCTACGAGCAGTACTTC. It encodes CSVVWISSYEQYF.

About this clonotype itself: A much larger clone is a single base away; this may be a read error. The conserved phenylalanine or tryptophan normally closing the CDR3 is absent here, so this likely arose from a read error. The rearrangement uses TRBV4-1 and TRBJ1-3; weak D call: TRBD1 (6 bases). Germline values: CDR1 MGHRA, CDR2 YSYEKL. V lost 6 bases and J 1 base, leaving 10 bases between the germline ends. The CDR3 is 14 residues long. Written as DNA, the CDR3 is TGCGCCAGCAGACGACAGGAATCTGGAAACACCATATATTGT. Protein product: CASRRQESGNTIYC.